This T cell receptor (beta chain) was sequenced for a study of blood T cell repertoires in COVID-19. Study in general: COVID-19 samples collected from the United States, Italy and Spain covered acute and convalescent phases.

Those who participated ranged in age from about 18 to 95 years and resided in under 25 US areas. Looked up from germline, CDR1 is SGHTS and CDR2 is YDEGEE. V was cut by 2 bases and J by 2 bases, with 9 bases left in between. The CDR3 contains 14 residues. Per the study methods: From reference gene primer amplification, estimates of nucleated cell counts were derived. The assay was immunoSEQ multiplex PCR, and TCRdb's table has in-frame clones only and misses some. V and J calls and clone size follow that table, whereas D and trimming were derived from the DNA. Among about 350,000 clones listed, less than 90% were seen once.

The material sequenced was PBMCs or T cells enriched from blood (not recorded which). This receptor was obtained from a woman between 25 and 40 years old who had recovered from COVID-19. The chain uses TRBV5-8 and TRBJ2-3; TRBD2 is a possible D gene (5 bases). Here the CDR3 reads CASSFGVPTDTQYF. The CDR3 nucleotides read TGTGCCAGCAGCTTCGGGGTCCCCACAGATACGCAGTATTTT.